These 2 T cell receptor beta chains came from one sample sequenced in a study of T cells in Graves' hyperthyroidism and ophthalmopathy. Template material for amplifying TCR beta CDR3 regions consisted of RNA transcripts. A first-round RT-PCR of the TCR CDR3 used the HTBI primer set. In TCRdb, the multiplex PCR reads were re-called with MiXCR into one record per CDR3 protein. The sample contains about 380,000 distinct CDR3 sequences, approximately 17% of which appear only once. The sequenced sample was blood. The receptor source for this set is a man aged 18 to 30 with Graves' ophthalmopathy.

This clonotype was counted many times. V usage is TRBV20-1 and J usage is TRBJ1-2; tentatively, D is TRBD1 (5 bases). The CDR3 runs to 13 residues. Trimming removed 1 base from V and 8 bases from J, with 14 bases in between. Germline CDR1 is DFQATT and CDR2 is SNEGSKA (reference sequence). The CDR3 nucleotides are TGCAGTGCTAGAGTACAGGCGAATTTGGGCTACACCTTC. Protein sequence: CSARVQANLGYTF.

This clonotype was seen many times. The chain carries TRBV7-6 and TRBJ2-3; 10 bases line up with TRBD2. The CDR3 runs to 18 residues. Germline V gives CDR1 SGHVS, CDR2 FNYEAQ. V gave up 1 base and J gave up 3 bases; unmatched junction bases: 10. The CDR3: CASSLEAGGPYSTDTQYF. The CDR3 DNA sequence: TGTGCCAGCAGCTTAGAAGCGGGGGGGCCATATAGTACAGATACGCAGTATTTT.